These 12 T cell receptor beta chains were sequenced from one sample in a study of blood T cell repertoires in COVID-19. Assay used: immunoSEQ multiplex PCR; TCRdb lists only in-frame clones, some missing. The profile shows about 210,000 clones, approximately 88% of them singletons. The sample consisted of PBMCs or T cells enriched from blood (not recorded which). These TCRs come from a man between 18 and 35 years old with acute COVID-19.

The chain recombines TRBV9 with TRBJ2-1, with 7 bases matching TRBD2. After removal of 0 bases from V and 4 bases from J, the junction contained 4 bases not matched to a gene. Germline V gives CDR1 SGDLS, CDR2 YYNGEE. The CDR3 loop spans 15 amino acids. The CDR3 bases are TGTGCCAGCAGCGTAGAGGGACTACGTTACAATGAGCAGTTCTTC. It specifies CASSVEGLRYNEQFF.

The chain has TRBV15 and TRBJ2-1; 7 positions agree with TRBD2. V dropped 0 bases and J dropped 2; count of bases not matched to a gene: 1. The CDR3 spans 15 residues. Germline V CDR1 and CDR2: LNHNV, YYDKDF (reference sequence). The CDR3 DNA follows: TGTGCCACCAGCAGAGAGCGGGAGCCCTACAATGAGCAGTTCTTC. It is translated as CATSREREPYNEQFF.

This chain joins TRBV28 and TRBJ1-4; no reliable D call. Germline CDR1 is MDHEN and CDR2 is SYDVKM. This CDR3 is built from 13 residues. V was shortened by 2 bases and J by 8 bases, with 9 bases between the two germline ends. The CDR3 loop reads CASSLVGGEKLFF. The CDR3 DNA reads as TGTGCCAGCAGTTTAGTAGGAGGAGAAAAACTGTTTTTT.

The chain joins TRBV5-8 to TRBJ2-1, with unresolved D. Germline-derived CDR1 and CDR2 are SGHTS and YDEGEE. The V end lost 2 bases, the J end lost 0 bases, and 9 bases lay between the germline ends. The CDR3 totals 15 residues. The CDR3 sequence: CASSFRHSSYNEQFF. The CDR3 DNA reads TGTGCCAGCAGCTTCCGACACAGCTCCTACAATGAGCAGTTCTTC.

The CDR3 sequence is CSASAPGRGNQPQHF. For the CDR3, the DNA is TGCAGTGCTAGTGCGCCGGGACGGGGGAATCAGCCCCAGCATTTT. The chain links TRBV20-1 to TRBJ1-5; D might be TRBD1 (5 bases). The CDR3 runs to 15 residues. Germline V gives CDR1 DFQATT, CDR2 SNEGSKA (reference sequence). The V end was cut by 3 bases, the J end by 4 bases, with 16 bases between.

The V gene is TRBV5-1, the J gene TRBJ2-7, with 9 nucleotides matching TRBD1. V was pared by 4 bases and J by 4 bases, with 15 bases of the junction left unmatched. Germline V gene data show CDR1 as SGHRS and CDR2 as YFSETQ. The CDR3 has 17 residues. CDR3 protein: CASSPNSDRGVWYEQYF. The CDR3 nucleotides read TGCGCCAGCAGCCCGAACTCGGACAGGGGAGTTTGGTACGAGCAGTACTTC.

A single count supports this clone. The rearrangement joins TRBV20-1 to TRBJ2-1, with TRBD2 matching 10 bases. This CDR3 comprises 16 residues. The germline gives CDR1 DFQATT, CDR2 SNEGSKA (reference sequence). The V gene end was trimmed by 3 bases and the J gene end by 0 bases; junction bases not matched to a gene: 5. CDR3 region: CSASRTSGSSYNEQFF. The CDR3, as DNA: TGCAGTGCTAGTCGGACTAGCGGAAGCTCCTACAATGAGCAGTTCTTC.

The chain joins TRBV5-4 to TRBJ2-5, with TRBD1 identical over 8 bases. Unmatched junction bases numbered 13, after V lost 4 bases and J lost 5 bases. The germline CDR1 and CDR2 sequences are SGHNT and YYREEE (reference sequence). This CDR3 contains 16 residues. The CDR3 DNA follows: TGTGCCAGCAGCCCCCCCAGGGGGCGCGGGGAGGAGACCCAGTACTTC. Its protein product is CASSPPRGRGEETQYF. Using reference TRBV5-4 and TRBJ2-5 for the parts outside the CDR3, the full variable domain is ETGVTQSPTHLIKTRGQQVTLRCSSQSGHNTVSWYQQALGQGPQFIFQYYREEENGRGNFPPRFSGLQFPNYSSELNVNALELDDSALYLCASSPPRGRGEETQYFGPGTRLLVL.

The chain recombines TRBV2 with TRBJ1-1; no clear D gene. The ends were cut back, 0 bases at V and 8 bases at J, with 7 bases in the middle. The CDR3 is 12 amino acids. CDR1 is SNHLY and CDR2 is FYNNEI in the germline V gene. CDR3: CASSEAPREAFF. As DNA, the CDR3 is TGTGCCAGCAGTGAAGCGCCGAGGGAAGCTTTCTTT.

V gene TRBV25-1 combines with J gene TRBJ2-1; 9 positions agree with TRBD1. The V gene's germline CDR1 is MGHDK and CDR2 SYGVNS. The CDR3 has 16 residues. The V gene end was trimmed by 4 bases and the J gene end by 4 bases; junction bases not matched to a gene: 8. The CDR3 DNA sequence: TGTGCCAGCAGTGGCCCGGACAGGGGCCCTTACAATGAGCAGTTCTTC. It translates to CASSGPDRGPYNEQFF.

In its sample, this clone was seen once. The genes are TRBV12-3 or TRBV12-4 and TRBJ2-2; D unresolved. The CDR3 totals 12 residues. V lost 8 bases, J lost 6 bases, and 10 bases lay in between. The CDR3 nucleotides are TGTGCCAGCGAACAAATTCCCGGGGAGCTGTTTTTT. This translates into CASEQIPGELFF.

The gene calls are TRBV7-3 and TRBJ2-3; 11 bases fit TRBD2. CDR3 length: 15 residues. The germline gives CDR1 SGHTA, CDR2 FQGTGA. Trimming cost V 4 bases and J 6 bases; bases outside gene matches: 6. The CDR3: CASSSGTSGQDTQYF. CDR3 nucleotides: TGTGCCAGCAGCTCGGGGACTAGCGGACAGGATACGCAGTATTTT.